This TCR beta chain was identified during a study of T cell changes during pregnancy in multiple sclerosis. Trimming took off 4 bases at V and 3 bases at J, with 11 bases between the two ends. Looked up from germline, CDR1 is SGHRS and CDR2 is YFSETQ. This CDR3 spans 14 amino acids. Assay: immunoSEQ multiplex PCR; the TCRdb copy retains only in-frame clones and omits some. The sample lists tens of thousands of clones; 85% to 95% were seen once. The source material was CD4+ T cells from peripheral blood mononuclear cells, sampled in the third trimester of pregnancy. The TCR was taken from a female donor with multiple sclerosis, enrolled in a pregnancy study. This chain connects TRBV5-1 to TRBJ2-4, with a weak D call TRBD2 (5 bases). Here the CDR3 reads CASSIDYGKNIQYF. The DNA of the CDR3 is TGCGCCAGCAGCATAGACTACGGCAAAAACATTCAGTACTTC.